This TCR beta chain was recorded in a study of cytomegalovirus exposure and HLA in healthy donors. About the research overall: There were a few hundred genotyped donors. Of these, roughly 82% fell in the genetic ancestry cluster associated with self-reported Caucasian donors. The study, taken as a whole, reports: The study designated over 150 TCR beta chains cytomegalovirus-associated. Earlier findings revealed that most TCR beta V segments proved productive either about 87% or about 30% of the time. Rarity characterized most TCR sequences, yet some public TCRs appeared in many donors.

On this clone itself: Its target is not known.

The CDR3 is made up of 16 amino acids. CDR1 is MDHEN and CDR2 is SYDVKM in the germline V gene. Deletions cut 8 bases from V and 5 bases from J, with 24 bases between. Primers for the PCR totalled 60 Vbeta and 13 Jbeta. Assay used: immunoSEQ multiplex PCR; TCRdb lists only in-frame clones, some missing. In all, the sample yields more than 200,000 clones. The receptor comes from a woman aged 30 to 39 in good health and CMV-seropositive. The V and J genes are TRBV28 and TRBJ1-1; D possibly corresponds to TRBD1 (6 bases). Sequencing was carried out using PBMCs. Written as DNA, the CDR3 is TGTGCCAGCCTTACCCCCGACAGGAGGCAGAGGACTGAAGCTTTCTTT. Translation gives CASLTPDRRQRTEAFF. Full variable domain (outside the CDR3, taken from reference TRBV28 and TRBJ1-1): DVKVTQSSRYLVKRTGEKVFLECVQDMDHENMFWYRQDPGLGLRLIYFSYDVKMKEKGDIPEGYSVSREKKERFSLILESASTNQTSMYLCASLTPDRRQRTEAFFGQGTRLTVV.